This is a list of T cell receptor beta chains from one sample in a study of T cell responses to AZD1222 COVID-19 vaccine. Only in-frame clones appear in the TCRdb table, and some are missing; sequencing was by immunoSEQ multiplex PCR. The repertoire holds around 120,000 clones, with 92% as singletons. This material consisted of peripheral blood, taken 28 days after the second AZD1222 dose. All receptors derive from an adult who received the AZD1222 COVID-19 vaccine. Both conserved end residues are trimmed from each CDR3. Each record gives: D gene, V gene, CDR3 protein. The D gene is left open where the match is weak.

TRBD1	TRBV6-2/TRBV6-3	ASSLQGNYGYT
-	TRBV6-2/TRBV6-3	ASSFNPDGELF
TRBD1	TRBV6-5	ASRDRGHGWTQY
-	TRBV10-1	ASRMLLEAYEQY
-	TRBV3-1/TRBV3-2	ASSQDRVNGYT
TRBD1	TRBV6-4	ASSVGQNRGGYT
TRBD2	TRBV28	ASSNSGALSYEQY
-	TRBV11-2	ASSLDILGETEAF
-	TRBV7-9	ASSLVTGTSTDTQY
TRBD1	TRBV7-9	ASSLVGTVSLEQY
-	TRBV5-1	ASSLAHGQLYEQY
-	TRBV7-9	ASSEPPGNTEAF
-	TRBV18	ASSPERANTEAF
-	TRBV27	ASSSSFGSKAGNQPQH
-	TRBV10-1	ASSESPGTTGHYGYT
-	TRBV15	ATSSQVSYEQY